The next 14 T cell receptor beta chains were all read from a single sample in a study of T cells after yellow fever vaccination. TCRdb called the 5' RACE reads again in MiXCR, with one record for every CDR3 protein. Of tens of thousands of distinct CDR3 sequences listed, around 3.3% were seen once; the top ten hold 0.98%. The sample was PBMCs, either bulk or a sorted T-cell subset (CD4+, CD8+, memory, or dextramer-sorted; not recorded which), taken more than 40 days after the first yellow fever vaccination. These receptor sequences come from a young man who received the YFV17D yellow fever vaccine.

This clonotype was counted many times. This chain uses TRBV2 with TRBJ2-3, with D possibly matching TRBD2 (7 bases). V lost 6 bases and J lost 3, with 13 bases in between. CDR1 is SNHLY, CDR2 FYNNEI, per germline. The CDR3 has 14 residues. The CDR3: CASSKAGTTDTQYF. DNA of the CDR3: TGTGCCAGCAGCAAAGCGGGGACAACAGATACGCAGTATTTT.

This clonotype was found many times. The V call is TRBV5-1, the J call TRBJ2-6, with TRBD2 as a possible D gene (7 bases). The V gene's germline CDR1 is SGHRS and CDR2 YFSETQ. The CDR3 contains 18 residues. The V end was cut by 4 bases, the J end by 0 bases, with 17 bases between. The CDR3 protein is CASSPHREGFSGANVLTF. Written as DNA, the CDR3 is TGCGCCAGCAGCCCCCACAGGGAGGGATTCTCTGGGGCCAACGTCCTGACTTTC.

This clonotype was counted many times. The DNA for the CDR3 is TGTGCCAGCAGTCCCAGGACAGGGCAATATGGCTACACCTTC. Its translation is CASSPRTGQYGYTF. This chain links TRBV12-3 or TRBV12-4 with TRBJ1-2, with 8 bases identical to TRBD1. With V trimmed by 5 bases and J by 5 bases, 7 bases remained unmatched. The CDR3 length is 14 residues.

This clonotype was observed at least ten times. The V and J genes are TRBV3-1 and TRBJ2-5; TRBD2 matches at 8 bases. The CDR3 runs 15 residues. J gave up 4 bases and V 2 bases, and 6 bases lay outside the gene matches. Germline V gives CDR1 LGHDT, CDR2 YNNKEL (reference sequence). CDR3 in amino acids: CASSQPGGPTETQYF. For the CDR3, the DNA is TGTGCCAGCAGCCAACCGGGGGGGCCCACAGAGACCCAGTACTTC.

Many counts were recorded for this clonotype. The chain combines TRBV6-1 with TRBJ1-4, with TRBD1 identical over 10 bases. Per germline, CDR1 MNHNS and CDR2 SASEGT. Trimming removed 3 bases from V and 10 bases from J; junction bases left unmatched: 5. The CDR3 is made up of 14 amino acids. The CDR3 sequence is CASSEEDRGGKLFF. The CDR3 DNA is TGTGCCAGCAGTGAGGAGGACAGGGGGGGAAAACTGTTTTTT.

This clonotype was counted ten times or more. V is TRBV6-6 and J is TRBJ1-3; D ambiguous. V lost 11 bases and J lost 4, with 9 bases in between. The CDR3 extends over 11 amino acids. The germline V gene has CDR1 MNHNY and CDR2 SVGAGI (reference sequence). The CDR3 region is CAGGPGNTIYF. Written as DNA, the CDR3 is TGTGCCGGAGGTCCGGGAAACACCATATATTTT.

This clonotype was observed many times. This chain joins TRBV9 and TRBJ1-6; maybe TRBD1 (5 bases). The CDR3 runs 16 residues. Trimming removed 0 bases from V and 8 bases from J, with 15 bases in between. Germline values: CDR1 SGDLS, CDR2 YYNGEE. The CDR3 here is CASSVDLRLGDSPLHF. The CDR3 DNA sequence: TGTGCCAGCAGCGTAGATCTCCGGCTAGGGGATTCACCCCTCCACTTT.

This clonotype was observed many times. V usage is TRBV6-1 and J usage is TRBJ2-2; a possible D gene is TRBD1 (6 bases). The V gene's germline CDR1 is MNHNS and CDR2 SASEGT. V was trimmed by 7 bases and J by 0 bases, leaving 12 bases between them. This CDR3 comprises 15 residues. This CDR3 is CASNWGPTNTGELFF. The CDR3 coding sequence is TGTGCCAGCAACTGGGGGCCGACGAACACCGGGGAGCTGTTTTTT.

This clonotype was seen at least ten times. V usage is TRBV7-2 and J usage is TRBJ1-1; D is unclear. Trimming stripped 3 bases from V and 1 base from J, with 9 bases between. This CDR3 is 14 amino acids long. Germline CDR1 and CDR2: SGHTA and FQGNSA. CDR3 sequence reads: CASSFWGTNTEAFF. In DNA, the CDR3 is TGTGCCAGCAGCTTTTGGGGAACGAACACTGAAGCTTTCTTT.

In this sample, this clonotype turned up many times. The J gene is TRBJ2-3, the V gene TRBV24-1, with no clear D. CDR1 is KGHDR, CDR2 SFDVKD, per germline. There are 14 residues in the CDR3. Trimming pared 3 bases from V and 2 bases from J, leaving 8 bases between. The CDR3 DNA is TGTGCCACCAGTGATGCCCTTTTCACAGATACGCAGTATTTT. This codes for CATSDALFTDTQYF.

This clonotype appeared many times. This chain connects TRBV3-1 to TRBJ1-1; no reliable D call. Trimming took 4 bases from V and 4 from J, leaving 10 bases between them. The CDR3 spans 13 residues. Germline lookup yields CDR1 LGHDT and CDR2 YNNKEL (reference sequence). The CDR3 protein is CASSLRRGTEAFF. The CDR3 nucleotides read TGTGCCAGCAGCCTGAGACGGGGCACTGAAGCTTTCTTT.

This clonotype was observed at least ten times. V and J are TRBV20-1 and TRBJ2-7; the D is unclear. CDR1 and CDR2 from the germline V gene are DFQATT and SNEGSKA (reference sequence). The CDR3 is 14 amino acids. V dropped 5 bases and J dropped 0 bases, with 14 bases sitting between them. The CDR3 sequence: CSARRASSSYEQYF. The CDR3 region has the DNA TGCAGTGCTCGTCGGGCATCGAGCTCCTACGAGCAGTACTTC.

This clonotype was detected ten times or more. In DNA, the CDR3 is TGTGCCAGCAGCCAAGGGGTCGGTAGGGGGGGCCGCAGCACAGATACGCAGTATTTT. Amino acid sequence: CASSQGVGRGGRSTDTQYF. The chain employs TRBV4-2 and TRBJ2-3; perhaps TRBD2 as D (7 bases). Germline CDR1 reads LGHNA; CDR2 reads YNFKEQ. V was shortened by 1 base and J by 0 bases, with 20 bases between the two germline ends. The CDR3 has 19 residues.

There are many counts of this clonotype. CDR3: CASTRGNSYNEQFF. CDR3 sequence (DNA): TGTGCCAGCACCAGGGGGAACTCCTACAATGAGCAGTTCTTC. The chain couples TRBV6-2 or TRBV6-3 to TRBJ2-1; TRBD1 matches 7 bases. CDR3 length: 14 residues. V shed 7 bases and J 0 bases; nucleotides not matched to a gene: 3. Germline V gene sequence: CDR1 MNHEY, CDR2 SVGEGT.